This TCR beta chain was obtained from a study of T-cell reconstitution after alpha-beta-depleted transplantation in children. Study-wide results and limits: Newly made T cells mostly supplied T-cell counts and diversity one year after transplant. Reportedly, roughly two months post-transplant, alpha-beta T cells arose from several hundred expanded graft clones. The study traced high day-60 TCRbeta diversity in some patients to surviving recipient T cells and thymic progenitors.

This clonotype appeared a few times. Its antigen is not identified. Unique molecular identifiers were built into the TCRbeta library. TCRdb reanalysed the PCR reads using MiXCR and keeps one entry per CDR3 protein. This table holds about 600,000 distinct CDR3 sequences, 10% to 15% found once. Trimming left V 5 bases short and J 8 bases short, with 10 bases between. The CDR3 has 13 amino acids. CDR1 is SGHTA and CDR2 is FQGNSA in the germline V gene. This chain joins TRBV7-2 and TRBJ1-6; no definite D call. Sequenced material: PBMCs, mostly from graft donor cells, taken 360 days after TCRalphabeta/CD19-depleted stem cell transplant. The TCR originated in a male patient younger than 18 who had a stem cell transplant for acute myeloid leukemia, so the T cells may come from the graft donor. The CDR3 region is CASSQLDYSPLHF. The DNA for the CDR3 is TGTGCCAGCAGCCAGTTGGACTATTCACCCCTCCACTTT.